This is a list of T cell receptor beta chains from one sample in a study of circulating CD8 cells and anti-PD-1 response in melanoma. A single record per CDR3 protein comes from TCRdb applying MiXCR to the reads. This repertoire shows 100 to 150 distinct CDR3 sequences, roughly 3.5% found once; its top ten account for around 45%. The material was CD8+ T cells from PBMCs, obtained at baseline or after one month of anti-PD-1 therapy (not recorded which). The receptors derive from a human donor with melanoma. Both conserved end residues are part of each CDR3. D genes are given only for firm matches. Clone size is shown for a subset of rows, as once, few, many or a class of expanded clone.

j_gene | d_gene | abundance | v_gene | CDR3aa | CDR3nt
TRBJ2-1 | TRBD1 | large | TRBV30 | CAWTPGTGTYNEQFF | TGTGCCTGGACACCCGGGACAGGGACATACAATGAGCAGTTCTTC
TRBJ2-7 | TRBD1 | large | TRBV12-3/TRBV12-4 | CASSPVTGEYDEQYF | TGTGCCAGCAGCCCCGTGACAGGGGAATACGACGAGCAGTACTTC
TRBJ2-1 | . | large | TRBV5-5 | CASSLGPLNEQFF | TGTGCCAGCAGCTTGGGACCCCTAAATGAGCAGTTCTTC
TRBJ2-5 | TRBD2 | large | TRBV7-9 | CASSDSGGQETQYF | TGTGCCAGCAGCGATAGCGGGGGGCAAGAGACCCAGTACTTC
TRBJ2-1 | TRBD2 | large | TRBV7-6 | CASGGGNNEQFF | TGTGCCTCTGGCGGGGGTAACAATGAGCAGTTCTTC
TRBJ1-2 | . | large | TRBV19 | CASSIWGYGYTF | TGTGCCAGTAGTATATGGGGGTATGGCTACACCTTC
TRBJ2-7 | TRBD2 | large | TRBV27 | CASSFTSAGEQYF | TGTGCCAGCAGTTTTACTAGCGCCGGGGAGCAGTACTTC
TRBJ2-7 | . | hyperexpanded | TRBV6-5 | CASSTAGTGYEQYF | TGTGCCAGCAGTACGGCCGGGACGGGCTACGAGCAGTACTTC
TRBJ2-1 | . | large | TRBV19 | CASSIGLVQFF | TGTGCCAGTAGTATCGGGCTAGTCCAATTCTTC
TRBJ2-5 | . | large | TRBV7-8 | CASSFSPRVQETQYF | TGTGCCAGCAGCTTCTCTCCCCGGGTTCAAGAGACCCAGTACTTC
TRBJ2-7 | . | hyperexpanded | TRBV10-3 | CAISEWVSSYEQYF | TGTGCCATCAGTGAATGGGTCAGCTCCTACGAGCAGTACTTC
TRBJ2-7 | TRBD1 | medium-sized | TRBV12-3/TRBV12-4 | CTSSPVTGEYDEQYF | TGTACCAGCAGCCCCGTGACAGGGGAATACGACGAGCAGTACTTC
TRBJ2-1 | TRBD2 | large | TRBV7-3 | CASSLSPSGIGEQFF | TGTGCCAGCAGCTTATCTCCTAGCGGGATTGGTGAGCAGTTCTTC
TRBJ2-2 | . | hyperexpanded | TRBV27 | CASSLGYRGGELFF | TGTGCCAGCAGTTTAGGTTATCGGGGCGGGGAGCTGTTTTTT
TRBJ2-2 | . | hyperexpanded | TRBV7-3 | CASSLLSFEGTGELFF | TGTGCCAGCAGCCTACTAAGTTTCGAGGGCACCGGGGAGCTGTTTTTT
TRBJ1-2 | TRBD1 | large | TRBV20-1 | CSARETQTGLRGYTF | TGCAGTGCTAGAGAGACCCAGACAGGGCTACGTGGCTACACCTTC
TRBJ2-7 | . | hyperexpanded | TRBV27 | CASSYSAAYEQYF | TGTGCCAGCAGTTATTCGGCCGCCTACGAGCAGTACTTC
TRBJ2-1 | . | large | TRBV30 | CAWSWQGDNEQFF | TGTGCCTGGAGTTGGCAGGGCGACAATGAGCAGTTCTTC
TRBJ2-7 | TRBD2 | large | TRBV29-1 | CSVELKREGASYEQYF | TGCAGCGTTGAATTGAAGCGGGAGGGTGCCTCCTACGAGCAGTACTTC
TRBJ2-1 | TRBD1 | large | TRBV29-1 | CSAGGTGANNEQFF | TGCAGCGCCGGGGGGACAGGGGCGAATAATGAGCAGTTCTTC
TRBJ2-3 | . | large | TRBV4-1 | CASSQDGGSTDTQYF | TGCGCCAGCAGCCAAGATGGCGGGAGCACAGATACGCAGTATTTT
TRBJ2-1 | . | large | TRBV21-1 | CASSNKQGARDEQFF | TGTGCCAGCAGCAATAAACAGGGGGCGCGTGATGAGCAGTTCTTC
TRBJ2-7 | TRBD1 | large | TRBV27 | CASRTGGVNEQYF | TGTGCCAGCCGCACAGGGGGCGTGAACGAGCAGTACTTC
TRBJ1-1 | . | large | TRBV19 | CASSPGHMNTEAFF | TGTGCCAGTAGTCCCGGACACATGAACACTGAAGCTTTCTTT
TRBJ2-3 | . | few | TRBV13 | CASSLFSTDTQYF | TGTGCCAGCAGCTTATTCTCCACAGATACGCAGTATTTT
TRBJ2-1 | TRBD2 | hyperexpanded | TRBV10-3 | CAISDHGSGKDNEQFF | TGTGCCATCAGTGATCACGGTAGCGGGAAGGACAATGAGCAGTTCTTC
TRBJ2-1 | . | large | TRBV11-1 | CASSLEGAYNEQFF | TGTGCCAGCAGCTTAGAGGGGGCCTACAATGAGCAGTTCTTC
TRBJ2-4 | TRBD2 | large | TRBV7-3 | CASSPGGGTKNIQYF | TGTGCCAGCAGCCCGGGCGGGGGTACCAAAAACATTCAGTACTTC
TRBJ1-1 | . | large | TRBV7-2 | CASSLGGMNTEAFF | TGTGCCAGCAGCTTAGGGGGTATGAACACTGAAGCTTTCTTT
TRBJ1-1 | . | large | TRBV12-3/TRBV12-4 | CASSYPDSPMNTEAFF | TGTGCCAGCAGTTACCCGGACAGCCCGATGAACACTGAAGCTTTCTTT
TRBJ1-4 | TRBD1 | hyperexpanded | TRBV4-3 | CASSQSTGGITNEKLFF | TGCGCCAGCAGCCAATCCACAGGGGGCATAACTAATGAAAAACTGTTTTTT
TRBJ2-5 | . | hyperexpanded | TRBV3-1 | CASSQPTWGVQETQYF | TGTGCCAGCAGCCAACCTACTTGGGGTGTACAAGAGACCCAGTACTTC
TRBJ2-5 | TRBD1 | . | TRBV28 | CASRAQGARETQYF | TGTGCCAGCAGGGCACAGGGGGCGCGTGAGACCCAGTACTTC
TRBJ2-7 | . | medium-sized | TRBV27 | CASSLGPPGLYYEQYF | TGTGCCAGCAGTTTGGGCCCTCCGGGCCTTTACTACGAGCAGTACTTC
TRBJ2-7 | TRBD2 | large | TRBV9 | CASSALLAGAMYEQYF | TGTGCCAGCAGCGCCTTGCTAGCGGGAGCCATGTACGAGCAGTACTTC
TRBJ2-5 | . | few | TRBV20-1 | CSSPWGVQETQYF | TGCAGTTCTCCATGGGGGGTCCAAGAGACCCAGTACTTC
TRBJ1-1 | . | large | TRBV19 | CASSVKRRAFF | TGTGCCAGTAGTGTCAAGCGGCGGGCTTTCTTT
TRBJ2-1 | TRBD1 | large | TRBV7-2 | CASSLYRGSYNEQFF | TGTGCCAGCAGCTTATACAGGGGGTCCTACAATGAGCAGTTCTTC
TRBJ2-1 | TRBD1 | hyperexpanded | TRBV7-3 | CASSDRDSEGPNEQFF | TGTGCCAGCAGCGACCGGGACAGCGAAGGGCCTAATGAGCAGTTCTTC
TRBJ2-7 | . | . | TRBV4-1 | CASSRTGRNEQYF | TGCGCCAGCAGCCGGACTGGTCGCAACGAGCAGTACTTC
TRBJ1-6 | TRBD1 | large | TRBV12-3/TRBV12-4 | CASSLPRSRGFRDNSPLHF | TGTGCCAGCAGTTTACCACGTTCCAGGGGGTTTCGTGATAATTCACCCCTCCACTTT
TRBJ2-1 | . | hyperexpanded | TRBV7-8 | CASSPIQYEQFF | TGTGCCAGCAGCCCTATACAATATGAGCAGTTCTTC
TRBJ2-1 | . | large | TRBV4-3 | CASSNGGASYNEQFF | TGCGCCAGCAGCAACGGCGGGGCTTCCTACAATGAGCAGTTCTTC
TRBJ2-7 | TRBD1 | large | TRBV7-2 | CASSLVKGTGYYEQYF | TGTGCCAGCAGCTTAGTTAAAGGGACAGGGTACTACGAGCAGTACTTC